This T cell receptor beta chain was observed in a study of cytomegalovirus exposure and HLA in healthy donors. The study ran its PCR with 60 Vbeta and 13 Jbeta primers. Assay: immunoSEQ multiplex PCR; the TCRdb copy retains only in-frame clones and omits some. Among roughly 130,000 clones listed, around 79% were seen once. The CDR3 length is 17 residues. The sequence was collected from a female donor in good health and CMV-seronegative. Sequenced sample: PBMCs. The chain uses TRBV21-1 and TRBJ1-2; the table's D call, TRBD1, has no DNA check behind it. TRBV21-1 is termed a pseudogene. The CDR3 loop is CASSIYRGTGGNYGYTF. CDR3 sequence (DNA): TGTGCCAGCAGCATCTACCGAGGGACAGGCGGTAACTATGGCTACACCTTC.